This is a list of T cell receptor beta chains from one sample in a study of beta chain features in type 1 diabetes. Assay: immunoSEQ multiplex PCR; the TCRdb copy retains only in-frame clones and omits some. The top ten hold 0.03% to 0.035% of the sample, which has about 230,000 clones, 9% to 10% seen once. Sequencing was performed on naive CD4+ T cells from blood. The receptor source for this set is a woman younger than 30 in good health. CDR3s leave out the opening cysteine and the closing phenylalanine or tryptophan.

V: TRBV4-1; J: TRBJ1-2; CDR3: ASSPTGAGGYT
V: TRBV5-4; J: TRBJ2-5; CDR3: ASSRTSGRLEKTQY
V: TRBV30; J: TRBJ2-3; CDR3: AWSASGNKFTRDTQY
V: TRBV18; J: TRBJ2-7; CDR3: ASSQPPGIHEQY
V: TRBV7-3; J: TRBJ2-6; CDR3: ASRGARGANVLT
V: TRBV6-1; J: TRBJ2-1; CDR3: ASSEGTSGRAIYNEQF
V: TRBV27; J: TRBJ1-2; CDR3: ASSWRGQGGGYT
V: TRBV19; J: TRBJ2-3; CDR3: ASSSGAGSGTDTQY
V: TRBV5-1; J: TRBJ2-5; CDR3: ASSLPGKDQETQY
V: TRBV4-1; J: TRBJ2-1; CDR3: ASSPGLRYNEQF
V: TRBV20-1; J: TRBJ2-7; CDR3: SARDRSEQY
V: TRBV30; J: TRBJ1-6; CDR3: AWKRPDRGDSPLH
V: TRBV27; J: TRBJ1-1; CDR3: ASGFGGVEAF
V: TRBV19; J: TRBJ1-5; CDR3: ASSMQGNQPQH
V: TRBV6-1; J: TRBJ2-7; CDR3: ASSETVTYEQY
V: TRBV30; J: TRBJ1-2; CDR3: AWTFRGDSGYT
V: TRBV19; J: TRBJ1-1; CDR3: ASGTGRDTEAF
V: TRBV5-1; J: TRBJ2-1; CDR3: ASSLAGDYNNEQF
V: TRBV11-2; J: TRBJ2-3; CDR3: ASSLETRADTQY
V: TRBV6-6; J: TRBJ2-5; CDR3: ASNPGQYQETQY
V: TRBV27; J: TRBJ2-7; CDR3: ASSSTGTSYEQY
V: TRBV7-9; J: TRBJ1-2; CDR3: ASSPGAESDGYT
V: TRBV5-1; J: TRBJ2-1; CDR3: ASSSMGLASRDYNEQF
V: TRBV2; J: TRBJ2-2; CDR3: ASSESGGGGELF
V: TRBV30; J: TRBJ1-1; CDR3: AWSVQQNTEAF
V: TRBV11-2; J: TRBJ2-6; CDR3: ASSHVGAGANVLT
V: TRBV18; J: TRBJ2-1; CDR3: ASSFEQGTYNEQF
V: TRBV18; J: TRBJ2-6; CDR3: ASSPPGLAGANVLT
V: TRBV5-4; J: TRBJ1-2; CDR3: ASSLQGARGYT
V: TRBV4-2; J: TRBJ1-2; CDR3: ASSQVGGITNYGYT
V: TRBV5-1; J: TRBJ1-3; CDR3: ASSTDRVSGNTIY
V: TRBV5-6; J: TRBJ2-1; CDR3: ASSLGRTSSLWPF
V: TRBV7-9; J: TRBJ2-3; CDR3: ASSPGDRTQY
V: TRBV19; J: TRBJ2-1; CDR3: ASSVIHSGSVLTNEQF
V: TRBV9; J: TRBJ2-5; CDR3: ASSVGGGPEETQY
V: TRBV27; J: TRBJ2-3; CDR3: ASPHDRGRFIADTQY
V: TRBV5-4; J: TRBJ1-4; CDR3: ASSSSTGTGLF